The next 23 T cell receptor beta chains were all read from a single sample in a study of CD8+ T cells in alopecia areata (dated by TCRdb to between 2017 and 2018). Library construction relied on the immunoSEQ multiplex PCR assay. RNA was extracted from all samples and reverse transcribed into cDNA as template for TCR sequencing. Held by TCRdb, this immuneACCESS table contains in-frame sequences only and omits some clones. Under half of the omission traces to an unresolved V gene where checked; the cause of the rest is unknown. This sample comprises 95,000 to 120,000 clones, roughly 60% of them detected only once. Of the sample, under 25% falls within the top ten clones. Sequencing was performed on CD8+ T cells sorted from blood. Receptors were obtained from a human donor in good health.

This clone turned up a few times. The rearrangement joins TRBV29-1 to TRBJ1-1; D not certain. V dropped 3 bases and J dropped 0 bases, with 8 bases sitting between them. This CDR3 is 13 amino acids long. Germline V gene sequence: CDR1 SQVTM, CDR2 ANQGSEA. CDR3: CSVEEAMNTEAFF. The CDR3 DNA is TGCAGCGTTGAGGAGGCCATGAACACTGAAGCTTTCTTT.

This rearrangement joins TRBV2 to TRBJ2-1, with D maybe TRBD2 (5 bases). Germline CDR1 SNHLY, CDR2 FYNNEI. V was shortened by 4 bases and J by 9 bases, with 16 bases between the two germline ends. The CDR3 is 14 amino acids. The CDR3 DNA reads as TGTGCCAGCAGTGGGGGAGCCACCTACGGTGAGCAGTTCTTC. Amino acid sequence: CASSGGATYGEQFF.

The genes are TRBV28 and TRBJ1-2, with D unclear. V was trimmed by 7 bases and J by 1 base, leaving 13 bases between them. The CDR3 totals 14 residues. CDR1 and CDR2 (germline): MDHEN, SYDVKM. The CDR3 DNA follows: TGTGCCAGCACCCTACGGGTGCATAACTATGGCTACACCTTC. It yields the protein CASTLRVHNYGYTF.

This sequence joins TRBV4-1 and TRBJ1-1; TRBD1 is a possible D gene (6 bases). Germline V CDR1 and CDR2: MGHRA, YSYEKL. The CDR3 length is 16 residues. V was trimmed by 3 bases and J by 0 bases, leaving 14 bases between them. The CDR3 loop is CASSQAIGTMNTEAFF. The CDR3 bases are TGCGCCAGCAGCCAGGCTATTGGGACAATGAACACTGAAGCTTTCTTT.

V usage is TRBV7-3 and J usage is TRBJ2-5; D tentatively reads TRBD1 or TRBD2 (5 bases each). The germline gives CDR1 SGHTA, CDR2 FQGTGA. V gave up 0 bases and J gave up 3 bases, with 11 bases separating them. CDR3 size: 15 residues. CDR3 in amino acids: CASSLTGTGEETQYF. The CDR3 DNA reads as TGTGCCAGCAGCTTAACCGGGACCGGAGAAGAGACCCAGTACTTC.

The rearrangement joins TRBV20-1 to TRBJ1-6; 8 positions match TRBD1. Germline V gene sequence: CDR1 DFQATT, CDR2 SNEGSKA (reference sequence). The CDR3 covers 11 residues. The CDR3 here is CSAGQGTPLHF. DNA of the CDR3: TGCAGCGCAGGACAGGGTACACCCCTCCACTTT.

The chain carries TRBV16 and TRBJ1-1, with D perhaps TRBD1 (5 bases). The length of the CDR3 is 15 residues. V lost 2 bases to trimming and J lost 4 bases, with 14 bases between them. Germline CDR1 reads KGHSY; CDR2 reads FQNENV. DNA for the CDR3: TGTGCCAGCAGCCAAAACAGGCTCCGGGGCACTGAAGCTTTCTTT. Translation gives CASSQNRLRGTEAFF.

This clone occurred a few times. This chain connects TRBV19 to TRBJ1-5; 7 nucleotides line up with TRBD1. CDR1 and CDR2 from the germline V gene are LNHDA and SQIVND (reference sequence). This CDR3 has 15 residues. V lost 3 bases to trimming and J lost 7 bases; unmatched junction nucleotides: 9. This chain's CDR3 is CASSIPDRNSQPQHF. The CDR3 DNA follows: TGTGCCAGTAGTATCCCGGACAGGAATAGCCAGCCCCAGCATTTT.

The chain employs TRBV5-6 and TRBJ2-5; TRBD1 is a possible D gene (6 bases). V lost 6 bases and J lost 2, with 11 bases in between. CDR3 length: 13 residues. Germline V gives CDR1 SGHDT, CDR2 YYEEEE. The CDR3 DNA is TGTGCCAGCAAAGGACAGCTACAAGAGACCCAGTACTTC. The encoded protein is CASKGQLQETQYF.

The V and J genes are TRBV11-2 and TRBJ2-2, with D possibly being TRBD1 (5 bases). The V and J ends lost 5 bases and 0 bases respectively, with 13 bases between them. Looked up from germline, CDR1 is SGHAT and CDR2 is FQNNGV. The CDR3 consists of 16 residues. As DNA, the CDR3 is TGTGCCAGCAGCACGGTCGAGACAGCGAACACCGGGGAGCTGTTTTTT. It translates to CASSTVETANTGELFF.

The sample holds one count of this clone. One end of the junction does not line up with germline, which may come from a read error. The rearrangement uses TRBV4-1 and TRBJ1-2; no clear D gene. This CDR3 is 14 amino acids long. The germline V gene encodes CDR1 MGHRA and CDR2 YSYEKL. CDR3 coding DNA: TGCGCCAGCAGCGAAGAGTATACTGACTATGGCTACACCTTC. Translation gives CASSEEYTDYGYTF.

The chain carries TRBV6-6 and TRBJ2-2; D is perhaps TRBD2 (6 bases). CDR3 size: 13 residues. Germline CDR1 MNHNY, CDR2 SVGAGI (reference sequence). V lost 5 bases and J 4 bases, leaving 8 bases between the germline ends. The CDR3: CASSDGGTGELFF. The CDR3 nucleotides read TGTGCCAGCAGTGACGGGGGCACCGGGGAGCTGTTTTTT.

The J gene is TRBJ2-3, the V gene TRBV7-2; 15 bases are shared with TRBD2. Germline assignment: CDR1 SGHTA and CDR2 FQGNSA. The CDR3 runs to 19 residues. Trimming removed 6 bases from V and 4 bases from J; junction bases left unmatched: 14. In DNA form, the CDR3 reads TGTGCCAGCAGACGTCACGGGACTAGCGGGGGGCCCAGATCAGATACGCAGTATTTT. Translating it yields CASRRHGTSGGPRSDTQYF.

The gene calls are TRBV6-5 and TRBJ2-1, with TRBD2 identical over 8 bases. The germline CDR1 and CDR2 sequences are MNHEY and SVGAGI. The CDR3 extends over 15 amino acids. V was clipped by 6 bases and J by 3 bases; unmatched bases: 7. As DNA, the CDR3 is TGTGCCAGCAGCCAACTAGCGGCCTACTACAATGAGCAGTTCTTC. As protein: CASSQLAAYYNEQFF.

In DNA form, the CDR3 reads TGTGCCAGCAGTCTGTCCGACTCTGGAAACACCATATATTTT. Protein sequence: CASSLSDSGNTIYF. The chain carries TRBV2 and TRBJ1-3; D is unresolved. Between the trimmed V and J ends, which lost 5 bases and 0 bases, there was a span of 8 bases. The CDR3 totals 14 residues. In germline, CDR1 is SNHLY, CDR2 FYNNEI.

Regarding this clone: Other nucleotide sequences from this sample produce the same CDR3. J is TRBJ2-5 and V is TRBV2; a possible D gene is TRBD2 (5 bases). The germline gives CDR1 SNHLY, CDR2 FYNNEI. This CDR3 is built from 14 residues. V was clipped by 6 bases and J by 5 bases, with 16 bases between them. CDR3 protein: CASSRRTSPETQYF. In DNA, the CDR3 is TGTGCCAGCAGCCGACGTACTAGTCCCGAGACCCAGTACTTC.

In this sample, this clone turned up a few times. This chain connects TRBV19 to TRBJ2-1, with a possible D match to TRBD1 (5 bases). CDR3 size: 13 residues. Trimming stripped 1 base from V and 6 bases from J, with 7 bases between. The V gene's germline CDR1 is LNHDA and CDR2 SQIVND (reference sequence). The CDR3, as DNA: TGTGCCAGTAGTATAGTCCAGGGCAATGAGCAGTTCTTC. It is translated as CASSIVQGNEQFF.

V and J are TRBV4-1 and TRBJ2-3; possible D gene TRBD2, 6 bases. This CDR3 is built from 14 residues. Germline V CDR1 and CDR2: MGHRA, YSYEKL. With 7 bases removed from V and 0 bases from J, the gap between germline ends came to 11 bases. DNA of the CDR3: TGCGCCAGCAAGGTGGGGGGTAGCACAGATACGCAGTATTTT. Protein sequence: CASKVGGSTDTQYF.

The gene calls are TRBV30 and TRBJ2-3; D is ambiguous. Germline CDR1 reads GTSNPN; CDR2 reads SVGIG (reference sequence). The CDR3 totals 15 residues. V was cut by 6 bases and J by 4 bases, with 20 bases left in between. The CDR3 loop reads CACEPGSLGADTQYF. In DNA, the CDR3 is TGTGCCTGCGAACCAGGATCTCTCGGTGCAGATACGCAGTATTTT. Filled out from reference TRBV30 and TRBJ2-3, the complete variable domain reads SQTIHQWPATLVQPVGSPLSLECTVEGTSNPNLYWYRQAAGRGLQLLFYSVGIGQISSEVPQNLSASRPQDRQFILSSKKLLLSDSGFYLCACEPGSLGADTQYFGPGTRLTVL.

Only a few counts were recorded for this clone. V usage is TRBV27 and J usage is TRBJ2-2; 7 nucleotides agree with TRBD1. This CDR3 is 13 amino acids long. J was trimmed by 3 bases and V by 5 bases; bases with no gene match: 0. Germline V lookup: CDR1 MNHEY, CDR2 SMNVEV (reference sequence). CDR3 sequence: CASSTGDTGELFF. CDR3 DNA: TGTGCCAGCAGTACAGGGGACACCGGGGAGCTGTTTTTT.

Comments on this clone: Compared with germline, one end of the junction differs, possibly owing to a read error. J is TRBJ2-7 and V is TRBV19; D may be TRBD1 or TRBD2 (5 bases each). CDR3 length: 11 residues. CDR1 is LNHDA, CDR2 SQIVND, per germline (reference sequence). CDR3 amino acids: CASGTGIRKSF. CDR3 coding DNA: TGTGCCAGTGGGACCGGGATACGGAAATCCTTC.

Turning to this clone: This specimen includes other DNA sequences encoding the same CDR3. This rearrangement joins TRBV13 to TRBJ2-3, with D uncertain. Germline CDR1 reads PRHDT; CDR2 reads FYEKMQ (reference sequence). V was pared by 0 bases and J by 2 bases, with 3 bases between. The CDR3 is 13 amino acids. The CDR3 DNA is TGTGCCAGCAGCTTAGGTCCCACAGATACGCAGTATTTT. Protein: CASSLGPTDTQYF. The full variable domain, in which reference TRBV13 and TRBJ2-3 provide the parts outside the CDR3, is AAGVIQSPRHLIKEKRETATLKCYPIPRHDTVYWYQQGPGQDPQFLISFYEKMQSDKGSIPDRFSAQQFSDYHSELNMSSLELGDSALYFCASSLGPTDTQYFGPGTRLTVL.

This clone counts as medium-sized (0.01 to 0.1%). The chain links TRBV15 to TRBJ2-6, with D tentatively TRBD1 (6 bases). Trimming pared 4 bases from V and 0 bases from J, leaving 16 bases between. CDR1 and CDR2 (germline): LNHNV, YYDKDF (reference sequence). This CDR3 spans 18 amino acids. The CDR3 DNA is TGTGCCACCAGCACTAGACAGGTGGCCTTCTCTGGGGCCAACGTCCTGACTTTC. Translated, it gives CATSTRQVAFSGANVLTF.